This T cell receptor (beta chain) was obtained from a study of shared clonotypes between healthy human individuals. For the study at large: CD4 naive cells filled three plates per donor, CD4 memory three, CD8 naive two and CD8 memory one.

In the naive CD8 group, cells lacked CD45RO and were positively selected for CCR7, so terminally differentiated effector memory CD45RA+ cells were left out. Donors had no recently reported acute infections or vaccinations and were HIV-negative. Each sample came from a Caucasian adult donor living in Nashville, Tennessee. Measured with immunoSEQ multiplex PCR; TCRdb has only the in-frame clones, and not every one. The repertoire holds 800,000 or so clones, with 90% to 98% as singletons. This receptor was taken from a man in his thirties or forties in good health. Sequencing input: naive CD8+ T cells sorted from blood.

The CDR3 DNA follows: TGTGCCAGTAGTATAATTCGAGAACCTAGCAATCAGCCCCAGCATTTT. Protein: CASSIIREPSNQPQHF. This chain uses TRBV19 with TRBJ1-5; no clear D gene. From germline, CDR1 is LNHDA and CDR2 SQIVND (reference sequence). V was pared by 2 bases and J by 0 bases, with 11 bases between. The CDR3 has 16 residues.